A selection of T cell receptor beta chains follows, all from one sample in a study of radiation and T cells in renal cell carcinoma. Using immunoSEQ multiplex PCR, the repertoire was profiled, and TCRdb retains in-frame clones only, with some absent. This repertoire shows 70,000 to 100,000 clones, over 65% found once; its top ten account for 5% to 8%. This specimen consisted of blood, obtained from a patient whose treatment included radiotherapy and nephrectomy. These receptors all stem from a man between 60 and 70 years old with renal cell carcinoma. Both conserved end residues are part of each CDR3. Fields, in order: clone size, J gene, D gene, CDR3 length, V gene, CDR3 protein, CDR3 DNA. D genes are given only for firm matches. The size entry is marked missing in some rows and otherwise reads once, few, many or a size class.

clone_size: .
j_call: TRBJ1-1
d_call: .
cdr3_length: 13
v_call: TRBV7-3
cdr3_aa: CASSSLMNTEAFF
cdr3_nt: TGTGCCAGCAGCTCCCTCATGAACACTGAAGCTTTCTTT

clone_size: .
j_call: TRBJ1-5
d_call: .
cdr3_length: 14
v_call: TRBV19
cdr3_aa: CASNGGQLGQPQHF
cdr3_nt: TGTGCCAGTAACGGCGGACAGCTAGGTCAGCCCCAGCATTTT

clone_size: .
j_call: TRBJ2-5
d_call: TRBD2
cdr3_length: 15
v_call: TRBV2
cdr3_aa: CASSPGTSGRETQYF
cdr3_nt: TGTGCCAGCAGTCCAGGGACTAGCGGGAGAGAGACCCAGTACTTC

clone_size: .
j_call: TRBJ2-1
d_call: TRBD1
cdr3_length: 15
v_call: TRBV5-1
cdr3_aa: CASSWGQGARNEQFF
cdr3_nt: TGCGCCAGCAGTTGGGGACAGGGGGCGCGAAATGAGCAGTTCTTC

clone_size: once
j_call: TRBJ1-2
d_call: .
cdr3_length: 15
v_call: TRBV14
cdr3_aa: CASSQDLGGHSGYTF
cdr3_nt: TGTGCCAGCAGCCAAGATTTGGGGGGCCACTCTGGCTACACCTTC

clone_size: .
j_call: TRBJ1-1
d_call: .
cdr3_length: 11
v_call: TRBV29-1
cdr3_aa: CSVEAGGQAFF
cdr3_nt: TGCAGCGTTGAGGCGGGGGGACAAGCTTTCTTT

clone_size: once
j_call: TRBJ2-7
d_call: .
cdr3_length: 14
v_call: TRBV11-2
cdr3_aa: CASSLGVPTYEQYF
cdr3_nt: TGTGCCAGCAGCTTGGGAGTCCCCACCTACGAGCAGTACTTC

clone_size: .
j_call: TRBJ2-3
d_call: .
cdr3_length: 17
v_call: TRBV29-1
cdr3_aa: CSVETGQPPGRTDTQYF
cdr3_nt: TGCAGCGTTGAAACAGGCCAGCCTCCGGGAAGAACAGATACGCAGTATTTT

clone_size: .
j_call: TRBJ2-5
d_call: .
cdr3_length: 13
v_call: TRBV14
cdr3_aa: CASSQVTGRTQYF
cdr3_nt: TGTGCCAGCAGCCAAGTAACGGGGCGGACCCAGTACTTC

clone_size: .
j_call: TRBJ1-5
d_call: TRBD1
cdr3_length: 18
v_call: TRBV5-1
cdr3_aa: CASSLAWTGRDSNQPQHF
cdr3_nt: TGCGCCAGCAGCTTGGCCTGGACAGGCCGTGATAGCAATCAGCCCCAGCATTTT

clone_size: once
j_call: TRBJ2-2
d_call: .
cdr3_length: 19
v_call: TRBV11-2
cdr3_aa: CASSSSRGRKDSNTGELFF
cdr3_nt: TGTGCCAGCAGCTCAAGCAGGGGTCGAAAGGATTCGAACACCGGGGAGCTGTTTTTT

clone_size: once
j_call: TRBJ1-2
d_call: .
cdr3_length: 12
v_call: TRBV21-1
cdr3_aa: CASTPTKASYTF
cdr3_nt: TGTGCCAGCACCCCCACTAAGGCGAGCTACACCTTC

clone_size: .
j_call: TRBJ2-1
d_call: .
cdr3_length: 13
v_call: TRBV30
cdr3_aa: CAWSVSGRGEQFF
cdr3_nt: TGTGCCTGGAGTGTTTCGGGCCGGGGTGAGCAGTTCTTC

clone_size: .
j_call: TRBJ2-7
d_call: .
cdr3_length: 15
v_call: TRBV6-1
cdr3_aa: CASSGEEILSYEQYF
cdr3_nt: TGTGCCAGCAGTGGGGAGGAAATACTATCCTACGAGCAGTACTTC

clone_size: .
j_call: TRBJ2-1
d_call: .
cdr3_length: 16
v_call: TRBV5-1
cdr3_aa: CASSLVGRGLDNEQFF
cdr3_nt: TGCGCCAGCAGCTTGGTAGGCCGGGGGCTCGACAATGAGCAGTTCTTC